A selection of T cell receptor beta chains follows, all from one sample in a study of blood T cell repertoires in COVID-19. Libraries were prepared by immunoSEQ multiplex PCR; TCRdb keeps only in-frame clonotypes and omits some of them. Of 200,000 or so clones in the sample, roughly 81% were seen once. The sample taken for sequencing was peripheral blood. The source of these receptors is a woman older than 75 with COVID-19, enrolled during active disease. Each CDR3 is given without its conserved first and last residue. The size field is filled for only some rows; it gives once, few, many or a size class.

j_call | v_call | clone_size | cdr3_aa
TRBJ2-7 | TRBV18 | NA | ASSRLTSRGPYEQY
TRBJ2-3 | TRBV15 | NA | ATSRGPRGTDTQY
TRBJ1-4 | TRBV24-1 | few | ATSPGGVPNEKLF
TRBJ1-6 | TRBV18 | few | ASSPVSYRTVPYSPLH
TRBJ1-2 | TRBV20-1 | NA | SASLQGAGYGYT
TRBJ2-3 | TRBV7-3 | NA | ASSLTPLAGTLDTQY
TRBJ2-2 | TRBV19 | NA | ASADRGRVDTGELF
TRBJ2-3 | TRBV5-1 | NA | ASSEGASTADTQY
TRBJ2-5 | TRBV11-3 | NA | ASSLELAGGPRETQY
TRBJ1-6 | TRBV6-5 | NA | ASSYSTGDWGSPLH
TRBJ1-2 | TRBV5-1 | many | ASSLDAPVDGYT
TRBJ2-3 | TRBV5-1 | NA | ASSLGSDQDTQY
TRBJ2-5 | TRBV3-1/TRBV3-2 | few | ASSHSWTGEETQY
TRBJ2-3 | TRBV19 | NA | ASSMRQGMTFTDTQY
TRBJ2-1 | TRBV29-1 | once | SVLAGSFDNEQF
TRBJ1-1 | TRBV3-1/TRBV3-2 | NA | ASSPDGGGTEAF
TRBJ2-2 | TRBV19 | NA | ASSRTGGLGRTGELF
TRBJ1-1 | TRBV5-8 | NA | ASSLRGFGTEAF
TRBJ1-1 | TRBV28 | NA | ASSLGGGTEAF
TRBJ2-5 | TRBV9 | NA | ASSVDVGVQETQY
TRBJ2-2 | TRBV19 | NA | ASKRGPNTGELF